One T cell receptor (beta chain) is described in this entry. CDR1 SGHRS and CDR2 YFSETQ come from the germline V gene. The CDR3 extends over 14 amino acids. Deletions cut 0 bases from V and 5 bases from J, with 9 bases between. The repertoire was sequenced with immunoSEQ multiplex PCR; TCRdb's copy has only in-frame clones and lacks some. In the table there are about 710,000 clones, around 87% of which are singletons. The sample originates from a study of shared T cell receptors in the human thymus. These data were also filed under a second study, of human thymus T cells. That work states: Thymic tissue was derived from resections collected during corrective heart surgery.

Source material: thymocytes. The chain couples TRBV5-1 to TRBJ2-1, with a weak D call TRBD2 (5 bases). The receptor comes from a boy less than two years old with a congenital heart defect. The CDR3 region is CASSLGGSNNEQFF. The CDR3 region has the DNA TGCGCCAGCAGCTTGGGCGGGTCAAACAATGAGCAGTTCTTC. Supplemented by reference TRBV5-1 and TRBJ2-1, the full variable domain reads KAGVTQTPRYLIKTRGQQVTLSCSPISGHRSVSWYQQTPGQGLQFLFEYFSETQRNKGNFPGRFSGRQFSNSRSEMNVSTLELGDSALYLCASSLGGSNNEQFFGPGTRLTVL.